These 24 T cell receptor beta chains originate from one sample sequenced in a study of T cell responses to AZD1222 COVID-19 vaccine. Sequenced by immunoSEQ multiplex PCR; TCRdb stores in-frame clones only, minus some. The repertoire holds over 55,000 clones, 84% seen once, with around 7.5% in the top ten. Sequences were derived from peripheral blood, sampled on day 0 of AZD1222 vaccination. The receptors were sampled from an adult in good health.

The V and J genes are TRBV5-1 and TRBJ2-5; 12 bases are a match to TRBD2. V trimming: 4 bases; J trimming: 3 bases; junction bases outside the gene matches: 10. This CDR3 comprises 17 residues. From germline, CDR1 is SGHRS and CDR2 YFSETQ. CDR3 protein: CASSPATSGGWEETQYF. CDR3 sequence (DNA): TGCGCCAGCAGCCCAGCGACTAGCGGGGGTTGGGAAGAGACCCAGTACTTC.

The genes are TRBV5-8 and TRBJ2-6, with 8 bases that match TRBD1. V gave up 4 bases and J gave up 1 base; unmatched junction bases: 1. Germline V gene data show CDR1 as SGHTS and CDR2 as YDEGEE. The CDR3 runs 15 residues. CDR3 bases: TGTGCCAGCAGCCGGGACAGGTCTGGGGCCAACGTCCTGACTTTC. It translates to CASSRDRSGANVLTF.

The count of this clone is one. This chain joins TRBV29-1 and TRBJ1-5, with TRBD1 matching over 7 bases. The V gene end was trimmed by 4 bases and the J gene end by 5 bases; junction bases not matched to a gene: 2. The V gene's germline CDR1 is SQVTM and CDR2 ANQGSEA. The length of the CDR3 is 12 residues. CDR3 sequence (DNA): TGCAGCGTTGGACAGGGCGATCAGCCCCAGCATTTT. This gives the protein CSVGQGDQPQHF.

V and J are TRBV6-4 and TRBJ2-1; perhaps TRBD2 as D (5 bases). The germline gives CDR1 MRHNA, CDR2 SNTAGT. Trimming took 2 bases from V and 3 from J, leaving 17 bases between them. This CDR3 is built from 17 residues. In DNA form, the CDR3 reads TGTGCCAGCAGTGACCGAATGGACTTCTTCGGCTACAATGAGCAGTTCTTC. Protein product: CASSDRMDFFGYNEQFF.

The chain is built from TRBV7-2 and TRBJ2-3; 11 bases line up with TRBD2. CDR3 length: 15 residues. Germline V gives CDR1 SGHTA, CDR2 FQGNSA. Trimming took 3 bases from V and 5 from J; bases not matched to a gene: 4. DNA of the CDR3: TGTGCCAGCAGCTTTAGCGGGGGGGTAGGAGATACGCAGTATTTT. It specifies CASSFSGGVGDTQYF. Drawing the rest from reference TRBV7-2 and TRBJ2-3, the complete variable domain is GAGVSQSPSNKVTEKGKDVELRCDPISGHTALYWYRQSLGQGLEFLIYFQGNSAPDKSGLPSDRFSAERTGGSVSTLTIQRTQQEDSAVYLCASSFSGGVGDTQYFGPGTRLTVL.

The chain recombines TRBV5-1 with TRBJ1-1; no reliable D call. The germline V gene encodes CDR1 SGHRS and CDR2 YFSETQ. V lost 2 bases and J 7 bases, leaving 18 bases between the germline ends. CDR3 length: 15 residues. CDR3 in DNA: TGCGCCAGCAGCTTAAGAACACTGGTGGCGGATGAAGCTTTCTTT. Amino acid sequence: CASSLRTLVADEAFF.

V and J are TRBV11-2 and TRBJ2-1; possibly TRBD2 for D (5 bases). CDR3 length equals 16 residues. Trimming took 3 bases from V and 2 from J, leaving 14 bases between them. From germline, CDR1 is SGHAT and CDR2 FQNNGV. CDR3 bases: TGTGCCAGCAGCTTCCGCAGAGGGTTAACCTACAATGAGCAGTTCTTC. Translating gives CASSFRRGLTYNEQFF.

The V and J genes are TRBV29-1 and TRBJ2-3; 7 nucleotides match TRBD1. Looked up from germline, CDR1 is SQVTM and CDR2 is ANQGSEA. The CDR3 is 12 residues long. Trimming took 7 bases from V and 6 from J; bases not matched to a gene: 7. CDR3 amino acids: CSATTGEDTQYF. CDR3 nucleotide sequence: TGCAGCGCTACAACAGGGGAGGATACGCAGTATTTT.

The chain uses TRBV7-2 and TRBJ1-6; possibly TRBD1 for D (5 bases). With 1 base removed from V and 6 bases from J, the gap between germline ends came to 16 bases. This CDR3 region has 17 residues. Germline assignment: CDR1 SGHTA and CDR2 FQGNSA. This CDR3 reads CASSLVSTGVPNSPLHF. CDR3 sequence (DNA): TGTGCCAGCAGCTTAGTGTCAACAGGAGTTCCTAATTCACCCCTCCACTTT.

This chain uses TRBV2 with TRBJ2-7; D is perhaps TRBD2 (5 bases). The ends were cut back, 3 bases at V and 6 bases at J, with 12 bases in the middle. The CDR3 totals 13 residues. Looked up from germline, CDR1 is SNHLY and CDR2 is FYNNEI. The CDR3 bases are TGTGCCAGCAGTGACGAGGGTTGGGGCGAGCAGTACTTC. Translated, it gives CASSDEGWGEQYF.

The chain combines TRBV24-1 with TRBJ2-1; 12 nucleotides agree with TRBD1. The V and J ends lost 5 bases and 5 bases, in that order; junction bases with no gene match: 15. The CDR3 runs to 19 residues. Germline V lookup: CDR1 KGHDR, CDR2 SFDVKD. DNA for the CDR3: TGTGCCACCAGTGCCATTCCCCGCGTCGGGACAGGGGGCCACAATGAGCAGTTCTTC. As protein: CATSAIPRVGTGGHNEQFF.

This chain links TRBV15 with TRBJ2-7; D may be TRBD1 (6 bases). Germline V gene sequence: CDR1 LNHNV, CDR2 YYDKDF (reference sequence). The CDR3 spans 14 residues. V lost 1 base and J lost 3, with 10 bases in between. The CDR3 coding sequence is TGTGCCACCAGCAGAGGCCGGGACAACTACGAGCAGTACTTC. It yields the protein CATSRGRDNYEQYF.

The chain combines TRBV4-1 with TRBJ1-2; TRBD1 might be the D (6 bases). This CDR3 comprises 17 residues. Looked up from germline, CDR1 is MGHRA and CDR2 is YSYEKL. The V end was cut by 3 bases, the J end by 2 bases, with 19 bases between. CDR3 region: CASSHHSPRGLNYGYTF. CDR3 DNA: TGCGCCAGCAGCCATCATTCTCCAAGGGGGTTAAACTATGGCTACACCTTC.

The V and J genes are TRBV19 and TRBJ2-7; possibly TRBD1 for D (6 bases). Germline loops: CDR1 LNHDA, CDR2 SQIVND (reference sequence). The V end was cut by 0 bases, the J end by 0 bases, with 9 bases between. This CDR3 contains 15 residues. CDR3 nucleotide sequence: TGTGCCAGTAGTATAGAGGACAGAAGCTCCTACGAGCAGTACTTC. This sequence encodes CASSIEDRSSYEQYF.

This rearrangement joins TRBV2 to TRBJ1-5; 8 nucleotides agree with TRBD1. The CDR3 has 15 residues. V lost 5 bases to trimming and J lost 6 bases; unmatched junction nucleotides: 9. CDR1 and CDR2 from the germline V gene are SNHLY and FYNNEI. The CDR3 region is CASSPMDRVAQPQHF. In nucleotides, the CDR3 is TGTGCCAGCAGTCCTATGGACAGGGTTGCTCAGCCCCAGCATTTT.

V is TRBV12-5 and J is TRBJ1-2, with 7 positions matching TRBD1. The CDR3 is made up of 13 amino acids. Germline loops: CDR1 LGHNT, CDR2 FRNRAP. J lost 8 bases, V lost 6 bases, and 9 bases had no gene match. The DNA of the CDR3 is TGTGCTAGTGGCCCCGACAGGGTCGGCGGCTACACCTTC. This gives the protein CASGPDRVGGYTF.

V is TRBV5-4 and J is TRBJ1-6; 7 nucleotides match TRBD1. The V segment lost 4 bases and the J segment 10 bases; nucleotides outside the gene matches: 8. Looked up from germline, CDR1 is SGHNT and CDR2 is YYREEE (reference sequence). The CDR3 contains 14 residues. The CDR3 DNA reads as TGTGCCAGCAGCCCGGAGGGAGGGGGCTCACCCCTCCACTTT. Residues: CASSPEGGGSPLHF.

The genes are TRBV29-1 and TRBJ2-7; D gene uncertain. Germline assignment: CDR1 SQVTM and CDR2 ANQGSEA. CDR3 size: 12 residues. Trimming pared 3 bases from V and 1 base from J, leaving 7 bases between. In DNA, the CDR3 is TGCAGCGTTGAGAGCCAGTCCTACGAGCAGTACTTC. Its protein is CSVESQSYEQYF.

This clone was recorded only once. DNA for the CDR3: TGTGCCAGCAGGAAACGGACAGGAGGGACTGAAGCTTTCTTT. It codes for CASRKRTGGTEAFF. V is TRBV7-9 and J is TRBJ1-1; 7 positions agree with TRBD1. This CDR3 spans 14 amino acids. Germline V gives CDR1 SEHNR, CDR2 FQNEAQ (reference sequence). V was clipped by 6 bases and J by 5 bases; unmatched bases: 9.

The rearrangement links TRBV4-3 to TRBJ2-5; no reliable D call. Germline V lookup: CDR1 LGHNA, CDR2 YSLEER. The CDR3 has 14 residues. V lost 2 bases to trimming and J lost 4 bases, with 11 bases between them. The CDR3 spells CASSQLGQRETQYF. The CDR3 DNA is TGCGCCAGCAGCCAACTCGGGCAGAGAGAGACCCAGTACTTC.

The chain recombines TRBV27 with TRBJ2-3; 7 bases fit TRBD1. CDR3 length: 14 amino acids. Germline V gene data show CDR1 as MNHEY and CDR2 as SMNVEV (reference sequence). V was pared by 5 bases and J by 14 bases, with 16 bases of the junction left unmatched. CDR3 sequence: CASSPNQDRALTYF. The DNA of the CDR3 is TGTGCCAGCAGTCCTAACCAAGACAGGGCTCTTACGTATTTT.

The chain couples TRBV19 to TRBJ2-1, with D perhaps matching TRBD1 (5 bases). Looked up from germline, CDR1 is LNHDA and CDR2 is SQIVND (reference sequence). The CDR3 consists of 12 residues. With 8 bases removed from V and 4 bases from J, the gap between germline ends came to 9 bases. The CDR3 coding sequence is TGTGCCAGTTCAGGGTTGTACAATGAGCAGTTCTTC. It encodes CASSGLYNEQFF.

The chain is built from TRBV4-3 and TRBJ2-7; D is uncertain. V gave up 6 bases and J gave up 5 bases, with 11 bases separating them. This CDR3 contains 12 residues. CDR1 and CDR2 (germline): LGHNA, YSLEER. CDR3 bases: TGCGCCAGCAGTTTAAACGAAGACGAGCAGTACTTC. Translating gives CASSLNEDEQYF.

The chain carries TRBV4-1 and TRBJ1-1, with D possibly TRBD1 on 5 matching bases. The CDR3 is 15 residues long. Per germline, CDR1 MGHRA and CDR2 YSYEKL. V was shortened by 1 base and J by 0 bases, with 9 bases between the two germline ends. The CDR3 spells CASSQGGRLNTEAFF. The CDR3, as DNA: TGCGCCAGCAGCCAAGGGGGGAGGTTGAACACTGAAGCTTTCTTT.